This T cell receptor beta chain was sequenced for a study of T cells after yellow fever vaccination. Study-level points and caveats: A faster peak, day 5 versus 15, was reached by the weaker secondary response.

This clonotype was counted at least ten times. No antigen is known for it. Universal primer sites and UMIs were introduced during 5'RACE template-switching synthesis of TCR cDNA. TCRdb independently ran MiXCR on the 5' RACE reads; one entry per CDR3 protein. The data contain about 58,000 distinct CDR3 sequences, around 7% of them seen just once; the ten biggest clones take up approximately 41%. The CDR3 length is 14 residues. V lost 3 bases and J 5 bases, leaving 11 bases between the germline ends. Germline assignment: CDR1 SGHRS and CDR2 YFSETQ. This receptor was identified in a man aged 18 to 29 who received the YFV17D yellow fever vaccine. The sequencing used CD8+ T cells sorted from PBMCs, collected on the day of the first yellow fever vaccination. The chain recombines TRBV5-1 with TRBJ2-2, with D perhaps TRBD1 or TRBD2 (5 bases each). CDR3 in amino acids: CASSYGALTGELFF. DNA of the CDR3: TGCGCCAGCAGCTACGGGGCTTTAACCGGGGAGCTGTTTTTT.